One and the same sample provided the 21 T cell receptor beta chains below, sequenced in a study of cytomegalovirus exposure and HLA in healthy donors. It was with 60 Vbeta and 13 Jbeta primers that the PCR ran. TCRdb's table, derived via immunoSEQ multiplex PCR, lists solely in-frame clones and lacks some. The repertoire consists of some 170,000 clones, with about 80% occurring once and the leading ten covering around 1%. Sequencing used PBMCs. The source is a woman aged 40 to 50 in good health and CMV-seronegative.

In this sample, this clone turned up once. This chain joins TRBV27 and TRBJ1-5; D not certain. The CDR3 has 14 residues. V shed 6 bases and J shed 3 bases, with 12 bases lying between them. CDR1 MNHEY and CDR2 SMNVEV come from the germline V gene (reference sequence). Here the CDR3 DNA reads TGTGCCAGCAGGAGGGCGTTGGACAATCAGCCCCAGCATTTT. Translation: CASRRALDNQPQHF.

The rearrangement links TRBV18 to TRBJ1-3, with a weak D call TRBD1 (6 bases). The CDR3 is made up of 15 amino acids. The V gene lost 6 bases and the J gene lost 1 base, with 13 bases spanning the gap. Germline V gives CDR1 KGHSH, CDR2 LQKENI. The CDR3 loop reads CASSPQGKSGNTIYF. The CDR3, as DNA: TGTGCCAGCTCCCCTCAGGGGAAGTCTGGAAACACCATATATTTT.

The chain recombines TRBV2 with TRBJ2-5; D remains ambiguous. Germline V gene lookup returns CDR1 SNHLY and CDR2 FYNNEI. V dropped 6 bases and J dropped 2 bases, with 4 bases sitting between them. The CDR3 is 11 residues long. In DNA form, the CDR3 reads TGTGCCAGCAGGTCTCAAGAGACCCAGTACTTC. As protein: CASRSQETQYF.

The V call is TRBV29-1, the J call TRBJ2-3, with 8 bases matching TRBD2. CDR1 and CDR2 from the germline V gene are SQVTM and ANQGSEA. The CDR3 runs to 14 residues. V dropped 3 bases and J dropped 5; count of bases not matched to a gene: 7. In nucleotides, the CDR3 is TGCAGCGTTGATCCGGGAGGGCCGGGAGATACGCAGTATTTT. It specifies CSVDPGGPGDTQYF.

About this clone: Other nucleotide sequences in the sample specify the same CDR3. The CDR3, as DNA: TGTGCCAGCAGCGCCGACAGTTACAATGAGCAGTTCTTC. Translated, it gives CASSADSYNEQFF. The rearrangement joins TRBV9 to TRBJ2-1; D may be TRBD1 (5 bases). The V gene's germline CDR1 is SGDLS and CDR2 YYNGEE. The V and J ends lost 3 bases and 4 bases respectively, with 8 bases between them. The CDR3 is 13 amino acids.

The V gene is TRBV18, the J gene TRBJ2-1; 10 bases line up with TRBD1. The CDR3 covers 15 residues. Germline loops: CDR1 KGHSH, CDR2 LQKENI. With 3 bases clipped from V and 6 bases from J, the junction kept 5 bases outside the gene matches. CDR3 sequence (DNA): TGTGCCAGCTCACCGGGACAGGGGAATGGCAATGAGCAGTTCTTC. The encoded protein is CASSPGQGNGNEQFF.

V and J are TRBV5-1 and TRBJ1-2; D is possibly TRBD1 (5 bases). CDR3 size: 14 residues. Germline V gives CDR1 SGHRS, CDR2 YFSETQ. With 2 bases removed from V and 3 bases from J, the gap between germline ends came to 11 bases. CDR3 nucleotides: TGCGCCAGCAGCTTCCAGGGTTCAGACTATGGCTACACCTTC. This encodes CASSFQGSDYGYTF.

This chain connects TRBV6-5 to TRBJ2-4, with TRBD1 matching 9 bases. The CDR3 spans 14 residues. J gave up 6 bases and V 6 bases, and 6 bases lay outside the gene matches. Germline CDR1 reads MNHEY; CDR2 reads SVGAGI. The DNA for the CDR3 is TGTGCCAGCAGAAGACAGGGGGTTGGAAACATTCAGTACTTC. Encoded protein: CASRRQGVGNIQYF.

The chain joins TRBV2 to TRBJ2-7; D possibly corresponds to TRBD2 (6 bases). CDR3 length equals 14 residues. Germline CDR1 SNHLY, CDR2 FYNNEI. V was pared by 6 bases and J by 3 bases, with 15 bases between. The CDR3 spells CASSQEGTGYEQYF. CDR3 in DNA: TGTGCCAGCAGCCAGGAGGGGACTGGCTACGAGCAGTACTTC.

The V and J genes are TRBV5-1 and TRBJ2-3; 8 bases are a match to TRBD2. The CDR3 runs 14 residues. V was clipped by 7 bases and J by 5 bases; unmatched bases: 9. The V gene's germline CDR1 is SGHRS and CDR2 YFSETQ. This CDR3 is CASGDTSGGDTQYF. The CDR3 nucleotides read TGCGCCAGCGGCGATACTAGCGGAGGAGATACGCAGTATTTT. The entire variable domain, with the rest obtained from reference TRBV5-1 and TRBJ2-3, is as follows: KAGVTQTPRYLIKTRGQQVTLSCSPISGHRSVSWYQQTPGQGLQFLFEYFSETQRNKGNFPGRFSGRQFSNSRSEMNVSTLELGDSALYLCASGDTSGGDTQYFGPGTRLTVL.

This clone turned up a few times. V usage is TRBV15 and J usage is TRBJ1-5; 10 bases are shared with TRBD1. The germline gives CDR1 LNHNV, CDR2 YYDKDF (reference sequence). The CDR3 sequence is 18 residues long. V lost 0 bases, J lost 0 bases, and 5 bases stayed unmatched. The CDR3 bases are TGTGCCACCAGCAGAGACCCCGGGACAGGGGTTAGCAATCAGCCCCAGCATTTT. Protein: CATSRDPGTGVSNQPQHF.

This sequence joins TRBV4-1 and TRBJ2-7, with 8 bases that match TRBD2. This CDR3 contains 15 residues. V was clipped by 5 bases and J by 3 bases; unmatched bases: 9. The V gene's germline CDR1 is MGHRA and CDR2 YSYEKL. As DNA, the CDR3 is TGCGCCAGCAGCTACACTAGCGGAGAATTCTACGAGCAGTACTTC. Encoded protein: CASSYTSGEFYEQYF.

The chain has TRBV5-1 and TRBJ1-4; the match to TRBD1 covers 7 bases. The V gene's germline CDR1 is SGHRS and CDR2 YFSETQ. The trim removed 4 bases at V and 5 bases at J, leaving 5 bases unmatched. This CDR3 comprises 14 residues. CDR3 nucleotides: TGCGCCAGCAGCCGGGACAGCGAGAATGAAAAACTGTTTTTT. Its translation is CASSRDSENEKLFF.

Here the CDR3 DNA reads TGTGCCTGCACTCCGGCGGCTAATGAAAAACTGTTTTTT. The encoded protein is CACTPAANEKLFF. This rearrangement joins TRBV30 to TRBJ1-4; no definite D call. Germline CDR1 GTSNPN, CDR2 SVGIG (reference sequence). V was clipped by 6 bases and J by 3 bases, with 11 bases between them. The CDR3 contains 13 residues.

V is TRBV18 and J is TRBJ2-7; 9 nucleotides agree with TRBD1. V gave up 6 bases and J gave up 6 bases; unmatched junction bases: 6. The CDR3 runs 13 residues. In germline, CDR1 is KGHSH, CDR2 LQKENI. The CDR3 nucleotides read TGTGCCAGCTCGGGACAGGGCCTTCGCGAGCAGTACTTC. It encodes CASSGQGLREQYF.

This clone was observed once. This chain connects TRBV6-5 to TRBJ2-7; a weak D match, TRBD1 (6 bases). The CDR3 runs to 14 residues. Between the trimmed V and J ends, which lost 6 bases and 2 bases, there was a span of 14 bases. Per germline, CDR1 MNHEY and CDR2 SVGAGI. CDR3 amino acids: CASSRGQSPYEQYF. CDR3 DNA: TGTGCCAGCAGCCGCGGACAGTCACCCTACGAGCAGTACTTC.

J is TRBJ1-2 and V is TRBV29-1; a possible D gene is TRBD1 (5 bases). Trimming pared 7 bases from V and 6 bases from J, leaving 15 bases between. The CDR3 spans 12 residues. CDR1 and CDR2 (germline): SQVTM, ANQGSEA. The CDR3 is CSADSSRDGYTF. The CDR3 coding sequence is TGCAGCGCTGACAGTTCGAGGGATGGCTACACCTTC.

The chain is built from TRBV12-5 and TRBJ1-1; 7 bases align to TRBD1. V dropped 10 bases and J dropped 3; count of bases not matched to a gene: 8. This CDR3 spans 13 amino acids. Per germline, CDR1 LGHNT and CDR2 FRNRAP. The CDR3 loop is CATSDRADTEAFF. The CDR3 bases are TGTGCTACCTCTGACAGGGCCGACACTGAAGCTTTCTTT. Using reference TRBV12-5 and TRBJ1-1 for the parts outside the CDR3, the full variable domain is DARVTQTPRHKVTEMGQEVTMRCQPILGHNTVFWYRQTMMQGLELLAYFRNRAPLDDSGMPKDRFSAEMPDATLATLKIQPSEPRDSAVYFCATSDRADTEAFFGQGTRLTVV.

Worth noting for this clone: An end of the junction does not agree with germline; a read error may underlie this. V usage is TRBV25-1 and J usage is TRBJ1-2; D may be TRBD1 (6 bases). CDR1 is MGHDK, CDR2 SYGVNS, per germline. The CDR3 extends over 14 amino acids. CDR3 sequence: CASSSGTGGYDYTF. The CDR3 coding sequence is TGTGCCAGCAGTTCCGGGACGGGGGGCTATGACTACACCTTC.

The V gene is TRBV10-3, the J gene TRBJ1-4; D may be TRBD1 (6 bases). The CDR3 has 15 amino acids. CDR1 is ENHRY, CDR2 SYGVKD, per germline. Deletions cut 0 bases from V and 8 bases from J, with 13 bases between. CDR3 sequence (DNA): TGTGCCATCAGTGAGTCGACCAGGGGAGACGAAAAACTGTTTTTT. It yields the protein CAISESTRGDEKLFF.

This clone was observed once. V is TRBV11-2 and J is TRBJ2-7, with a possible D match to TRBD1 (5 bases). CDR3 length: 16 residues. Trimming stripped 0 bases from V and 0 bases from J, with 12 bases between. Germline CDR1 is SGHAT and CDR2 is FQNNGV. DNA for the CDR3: TGTGCCAGCAGCTTAGATAGTTGGCAGGGCTCCTACGAGCAGTACTTC. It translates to CASSLDSWQGSYEQYF.